The rows below give T cell receptor beta chains drawn from one sample of a study of technical replicates of blood from several donors. The assay was immunoSEQ multiplex PCR, and TCRdb's table has in-frame clones only and misses some. This table has approximately 75,000 clones, around nine tenths appearing once. What was sequenced was T cells isolated from PBMCs. These receptors originate from a human donor in good health. CDR3s include the opening cysteine and the closing phenylalanine or tryptophan.

j_gene,v_gene,CDR3aa
TRBJ1-2,TRBV7-6,CASSSDLGQGTGYTF
TRBJ2-7,TRBV6-5,CASSYFGTGYEQYF
TRBJ2-1,TRBV6-6,CASSYSMEGYNEQFF
TRBJ2-1,TRBV9,CASSPGRGEQFF
TRBJ2-5,TRBV4-1,CASSQEFSAETQYF
TRBJ2-2,TRBV19,CASSNQGSGELFF
TRBJ2-7,TRBV19,CASMASGRREQYF
TRBJ2-7,TRBV7-9,CASSTSSEQYF
TRBJ2-7,TRBV27,CASSLAGGRHEQYF
TRBJ2-5,TRBV11-1,CASSFDRQETQYF
TRBJ2-7,TRBV6-1,CASSEVRFYEQYF
TRBJ1-1,TRBV5-6,CATGRETGITEAFF
TRBJ2-1,TRBV21-1,CASSPGTSGIFGYNEQFF
TRBJ2-3,TRBV4-3,CASSQAELAGTDTQYF
TRBJ2-7,TRBV4-1,CASSQGTSYEQYF
TRBJ2-7,TRBV6-1,CASQRGPSYEQYF
TRBJ2-1,TRBV27,CASSPSYYNEQFF
TRBJ1-2,TRBV4-2,CASSQGENYGYTF
TRBJ2-3,TRBV4-1,CASGERELVDTQYF
TRBJ2-4,TRBV5-6,CASSFEQQVRYF
TRBJ1-3,TRBV15,CATSPGVGNTIYF
TRBJ2-7,TRBV6-5,CASSTPGTVWHEQYF
TRBJ1-2,TRBV5-1,CASSLEGSGYTF
TRBJ2-7,TRBV6-6,CASRFLSSYEQYF
TRBJ2-5,TRBV27,CASSLTVEGTQETQYF
TRBJ2-7,TRBV18,CASSPRRERLEHVEQYF
TRBJ1-1,TRBV7-9,CASSRGGEGAFF
TRBJ2-7,TRBV11-2,CASSLAGSYEQYF
TRBJ2-1,TRBV6-5,CASSLSGVSYNEQFF
TRBJ1-5,TRBV5-1,CASSLDGRVGQPQHF
TRBJ1-4,TRBV7-6,CASSIRQGADEKLFF
TRBJ2-6,TRBV5-1,CASSFYQGAGANVLTF
TRBJ2-2,TRBV7-3,CASSLKTGGNTGELFF
TRBJ1-2,TRBV25-1,CASSGGRGRIYGYTF
TRBJ2-5,TRBV11-2,CGEKETQYF
TRBJ2-7,TRBV28,CASSTIGVEGYEQYF
TRBJ1-3,TRBV5-6,CASSLHPSGNTIYF
TRBJ1-4,TRBV2,CASRLQRNEKLFF
TRBJ1-1,TRBV20-1,CSAKWGLEAFF
TRBJ2-7,TRBV6-5,CASSYSLAAGTYEQYF
TRBJ2-1,TRBV5-4,CASSLDLSGSPYNEQFF
TRBJ1-1,TRBV29-1,CSVGGQGRDTEAFF
TRBJ1-3,TRBV25-1,CASSEYSLGNTIYF
TRBJ2-2,TRBV2,CASSQGPGELFF
TRBJ2-6,TRBV14,CASSPPIDRGQGANVLTF
TRBJ2-7,TRBV4-2,CASSQDLASWNEQYF
TRBJ1-2,TRBV4-1,CASSQGRGDYTF
TRBJ1-2,TRBV28,CASTIGTDYGYTF
TRBJ2-5,TRBV19,CASSIDYKETQYF
TRBJ2-7,TRBV9,CASSRGPDGGEQYF